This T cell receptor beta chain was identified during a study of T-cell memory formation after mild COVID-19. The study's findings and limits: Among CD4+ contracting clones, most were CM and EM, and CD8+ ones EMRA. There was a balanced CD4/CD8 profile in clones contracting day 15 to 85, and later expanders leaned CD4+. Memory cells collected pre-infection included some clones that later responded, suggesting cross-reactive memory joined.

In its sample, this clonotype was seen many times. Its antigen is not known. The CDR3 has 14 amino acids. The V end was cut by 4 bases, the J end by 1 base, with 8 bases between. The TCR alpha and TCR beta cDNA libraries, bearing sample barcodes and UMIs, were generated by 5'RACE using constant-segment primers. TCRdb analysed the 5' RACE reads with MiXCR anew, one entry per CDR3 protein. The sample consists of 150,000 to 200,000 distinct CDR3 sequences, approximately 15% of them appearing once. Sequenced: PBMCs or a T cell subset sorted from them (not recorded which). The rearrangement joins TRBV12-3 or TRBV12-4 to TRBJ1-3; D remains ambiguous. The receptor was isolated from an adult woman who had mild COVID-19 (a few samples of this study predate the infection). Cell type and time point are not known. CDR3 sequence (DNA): TGTGCCAGCAGTTCCACGGGATCTGGAAACACCATATATTTT. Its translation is CASSSTGSGNTIYF.